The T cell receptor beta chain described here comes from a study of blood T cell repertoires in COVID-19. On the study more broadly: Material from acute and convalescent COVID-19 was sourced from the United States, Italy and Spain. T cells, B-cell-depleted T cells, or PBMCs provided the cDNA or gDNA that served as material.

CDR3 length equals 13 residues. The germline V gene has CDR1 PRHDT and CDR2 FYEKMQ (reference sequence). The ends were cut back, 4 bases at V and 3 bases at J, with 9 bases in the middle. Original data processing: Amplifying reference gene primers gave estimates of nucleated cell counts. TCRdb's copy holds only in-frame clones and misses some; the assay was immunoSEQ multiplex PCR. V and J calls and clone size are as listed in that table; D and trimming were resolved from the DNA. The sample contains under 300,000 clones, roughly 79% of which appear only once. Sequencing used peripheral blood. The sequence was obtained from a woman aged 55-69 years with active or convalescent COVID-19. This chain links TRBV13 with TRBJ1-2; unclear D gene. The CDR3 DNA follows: TGTGCCAGCAGCTCTAAAATGGACTATGGCTACACCTTC. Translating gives CASSSKMDYGYTF. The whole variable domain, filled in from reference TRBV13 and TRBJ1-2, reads AAGVIQSPRHLIKEKRETATLKCYPIPRHDTVYWYQQGPGQDPQFLISFYEKMQSDKGSIPDRFSAQQFSDYHSELNMSSLELGDSALYFCASSSKMDYGYTFGSGTRLTVV.